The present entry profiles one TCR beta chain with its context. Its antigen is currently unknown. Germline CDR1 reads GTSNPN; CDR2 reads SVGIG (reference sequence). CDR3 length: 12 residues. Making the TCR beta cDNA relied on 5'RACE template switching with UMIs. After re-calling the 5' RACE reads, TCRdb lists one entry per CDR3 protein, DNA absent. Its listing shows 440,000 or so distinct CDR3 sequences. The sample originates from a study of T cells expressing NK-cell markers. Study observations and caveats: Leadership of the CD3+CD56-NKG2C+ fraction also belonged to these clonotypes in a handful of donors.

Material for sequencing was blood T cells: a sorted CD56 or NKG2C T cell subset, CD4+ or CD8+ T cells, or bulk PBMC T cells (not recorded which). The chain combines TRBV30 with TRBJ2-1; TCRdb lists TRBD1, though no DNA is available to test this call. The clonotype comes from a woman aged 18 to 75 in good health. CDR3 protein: CAWIGWGGEQFF.